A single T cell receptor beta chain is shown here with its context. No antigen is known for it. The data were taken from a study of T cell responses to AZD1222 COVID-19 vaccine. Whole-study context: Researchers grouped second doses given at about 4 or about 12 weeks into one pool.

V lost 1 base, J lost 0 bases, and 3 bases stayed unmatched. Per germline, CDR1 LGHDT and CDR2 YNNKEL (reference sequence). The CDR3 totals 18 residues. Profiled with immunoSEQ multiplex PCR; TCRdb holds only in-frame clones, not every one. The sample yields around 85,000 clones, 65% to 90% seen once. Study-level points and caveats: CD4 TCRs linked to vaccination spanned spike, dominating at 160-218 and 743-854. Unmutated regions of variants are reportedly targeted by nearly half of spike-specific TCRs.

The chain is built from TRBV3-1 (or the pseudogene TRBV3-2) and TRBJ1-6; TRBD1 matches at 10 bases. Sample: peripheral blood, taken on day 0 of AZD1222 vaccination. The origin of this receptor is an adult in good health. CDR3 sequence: CASSQGRTGGSYNSPLHF. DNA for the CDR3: TGTGCCAGCAGCCAAGGAAGGACAGGGGGCTCCTATAATTCACCCCTCCACTTT.